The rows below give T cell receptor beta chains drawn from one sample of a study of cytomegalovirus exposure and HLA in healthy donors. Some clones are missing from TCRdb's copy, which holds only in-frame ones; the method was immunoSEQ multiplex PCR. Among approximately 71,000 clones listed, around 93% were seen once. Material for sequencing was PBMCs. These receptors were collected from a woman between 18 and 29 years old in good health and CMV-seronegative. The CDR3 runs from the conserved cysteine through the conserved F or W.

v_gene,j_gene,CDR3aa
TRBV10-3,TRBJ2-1,CAISEEGQGWNEQFF
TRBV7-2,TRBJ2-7,CASSLGGGVYEQYF
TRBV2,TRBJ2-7,CASTEVSYEQYF
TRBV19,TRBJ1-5,CASTVGGEQPQHF
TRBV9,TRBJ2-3,CASSVSGGAGSDTQYF
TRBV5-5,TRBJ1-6,CASSLEAGGNNSPLHF
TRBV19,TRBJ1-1,CASSITRQGWNTEAFF
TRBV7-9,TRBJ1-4,CASSLELKEKLFF
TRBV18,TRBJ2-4,CASSPPGLAGGKNIQYF
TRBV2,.,CASRGPGGAISGEQYF
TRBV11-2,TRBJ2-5,CASSLVVEETQYF
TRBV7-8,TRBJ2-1,CASSLRWSGENEQFF
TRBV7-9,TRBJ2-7,CASTQGDYEQYF
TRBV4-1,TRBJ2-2,CASSRSWEDTGELFF
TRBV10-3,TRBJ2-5,CAISGEGTGLAETQYF
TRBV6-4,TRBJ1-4,CASSDAWGTGGEKLFF
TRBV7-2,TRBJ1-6,CASQEQGGSPLHF
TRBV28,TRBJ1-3,CAGQRGSGNTIYF
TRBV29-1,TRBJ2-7,CSVRDSLHEQYF
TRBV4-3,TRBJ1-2,CASSQLGQASYGYTF
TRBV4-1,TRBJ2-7,CASSQDVGTGGYEQYF
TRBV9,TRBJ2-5,CASSSGGETQYF
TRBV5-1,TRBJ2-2,CASMYGTEDGELFF
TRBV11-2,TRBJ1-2,CASSSNRGRGVNYGYTF
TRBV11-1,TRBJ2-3,CASSSPGGNADTQYF
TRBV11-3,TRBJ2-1,CASSWGGNEQFF
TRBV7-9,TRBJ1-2,CASSLYPAANYGYTF
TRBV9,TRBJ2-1,CASSVDAGGLSYNEQFF
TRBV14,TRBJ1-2,CASSPGSGTGYGYTF
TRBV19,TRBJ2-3,CASSRHNRSTDTQYF
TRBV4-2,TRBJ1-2,CASSQVFLGRREDGYTF
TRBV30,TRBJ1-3,CAWSSMTGNTIYF
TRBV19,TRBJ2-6,CASSILVAGANVLTF
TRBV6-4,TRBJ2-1,CASSETSGDYNEQFF
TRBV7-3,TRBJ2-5,CASSTSGVGETQYF
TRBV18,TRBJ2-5,CASSEGGAIQETQYF
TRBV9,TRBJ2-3,CASSATSGRPTDTQYF
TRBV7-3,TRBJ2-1,CASSARLADEQFF
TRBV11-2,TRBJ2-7,CASSHGTGAYEQYF
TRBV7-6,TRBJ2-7,CASSGTGAYEQYF